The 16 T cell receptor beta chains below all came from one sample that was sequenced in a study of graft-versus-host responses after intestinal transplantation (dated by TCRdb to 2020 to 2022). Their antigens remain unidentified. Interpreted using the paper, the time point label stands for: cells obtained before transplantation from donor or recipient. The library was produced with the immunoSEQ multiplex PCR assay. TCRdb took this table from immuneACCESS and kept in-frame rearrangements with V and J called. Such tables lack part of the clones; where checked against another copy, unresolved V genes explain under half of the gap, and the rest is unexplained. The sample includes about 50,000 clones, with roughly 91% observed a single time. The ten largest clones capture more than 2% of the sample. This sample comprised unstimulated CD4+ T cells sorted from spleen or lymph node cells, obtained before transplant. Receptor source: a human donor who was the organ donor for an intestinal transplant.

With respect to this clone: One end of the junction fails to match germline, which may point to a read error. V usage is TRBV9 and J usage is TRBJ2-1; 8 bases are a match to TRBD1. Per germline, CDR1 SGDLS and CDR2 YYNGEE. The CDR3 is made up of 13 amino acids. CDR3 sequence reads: CASSVAGGNGQFF. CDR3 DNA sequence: TGTGCCAGCAGCGTAGCAGGGGGCAATGGGCAGTTCTTC.

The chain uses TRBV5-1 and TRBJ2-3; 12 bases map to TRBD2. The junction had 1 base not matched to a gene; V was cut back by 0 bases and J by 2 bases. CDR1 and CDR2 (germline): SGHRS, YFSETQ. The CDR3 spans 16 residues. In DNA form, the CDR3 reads TGCGCCAGCAGCTTGGCTAGCGGGAGGGCCACAGATACGCAGTATTTT. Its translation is CASSLASGRATDTQYF.

CDR3 DNA: TGTGCCTGGAGTGTTTTCCACGATTCTGAAAAACTGTTTTTT. As protein: CAWSVFHDSEKLFF. The chain has TRBV30 and TRBJ1-4; D gene ambiguous. From germline, CDR1 is GTSNPN and CDR2 SVGIG (reference sequence). CDR3 length: 14 residues. V gave up 0 bases and J gave up 7 bases, with 12 bases separating them.

CDR3 nucleotides: TGTGCCAGCAGCGTGGGGGGTGCGAACACCGGGGAGCTGTTTTTT. Its translation is CASSVGGANTGELFF. The rearrangement uses TRBV9 and TRBJ2-2; possible D gene TRBD2, 6 bases. Germline V gene lookup returns CDR1 SGDLS and CDR2 YYNGEE. V was clipped by 2 bases and J by 0 bases, with 8 bases between them. The CDR3 runs 15 residues. Filled out from reference TRBV9 and TRBJ2-2, the complete variable domain reads DSGVTQTPKHLITATGQRVTLRCSPRSGDLSVYWYQQSLDQGLQFLIQYYNGEERAKGNILERFSAQQFPDLHSELNLSSLELGDSALYFCASSVGGANTGELFFGEGSRLTVL.

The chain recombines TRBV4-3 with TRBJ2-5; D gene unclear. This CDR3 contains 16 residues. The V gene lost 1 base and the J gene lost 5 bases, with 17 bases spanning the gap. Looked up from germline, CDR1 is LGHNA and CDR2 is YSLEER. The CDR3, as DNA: TGCGCCAGCAGCCAAGGGCGGAGAGGTGGTCGGGAGACCCAGTACTTC. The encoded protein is CASSQGRRGGRETQYF.

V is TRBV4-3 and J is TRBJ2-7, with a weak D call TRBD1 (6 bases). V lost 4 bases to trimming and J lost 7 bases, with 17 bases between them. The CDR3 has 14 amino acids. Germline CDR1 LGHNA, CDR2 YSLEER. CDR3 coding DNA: TGCGCCAGCAGCCTTACAGGGAGATCTGGTGAGCAGTACTTC. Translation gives CASSLTGRSGEQYF.

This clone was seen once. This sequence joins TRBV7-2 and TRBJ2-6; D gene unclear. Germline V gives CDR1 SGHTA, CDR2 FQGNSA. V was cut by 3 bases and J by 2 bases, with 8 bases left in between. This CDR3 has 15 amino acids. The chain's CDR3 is CASSFPTAGANVLTF. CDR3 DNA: TGTGCCAGCAGCTTTCCCACCGCTGGGGCCAACGTCCTGACTTTC.

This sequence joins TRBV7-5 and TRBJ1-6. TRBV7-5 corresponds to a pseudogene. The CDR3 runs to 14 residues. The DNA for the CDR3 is TGTGCCAGAAGCTTAGAACCGCCAAATTCACCCCTCCACTTT. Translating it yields CARSLEPPNSPLHF.

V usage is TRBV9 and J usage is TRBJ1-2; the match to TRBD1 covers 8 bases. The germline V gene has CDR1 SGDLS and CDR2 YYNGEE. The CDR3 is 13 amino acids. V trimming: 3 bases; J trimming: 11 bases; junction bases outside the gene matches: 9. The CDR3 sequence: CASSAPTGANYTF. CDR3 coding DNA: TGTGCCAGCAGCGCCCCGACAGGGGCTAATTACACCTTC. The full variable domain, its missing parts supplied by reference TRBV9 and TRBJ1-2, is DSGVTQTPKHLITATGQRVTLRCSPRSGDLSVYWYQQSLDQGLQFLIQYYNGEERAKGNILERFSAQQFPDLHSELNLSSLELGDSALYFCASSAPTGANYTFGSGTRLTVV.

CDR3 loop: CASSQEYRGAGTDTQYF. The CDR3 DNA is TGCGCCAGCAGCCAAGAATATAGGGGCGCGGGAACAGATACGCAGTATTTT. The chain joins TRBV4-3 to TRBJ2-3; a weak D match, TRBD2 (6 bases). V gave up 0 bases and J gave up 3 bases, with 16 bases separating them. Germline CDR1 is LGHNA and CDR2 is YSLEER. This CDR3 contains 17 residues.

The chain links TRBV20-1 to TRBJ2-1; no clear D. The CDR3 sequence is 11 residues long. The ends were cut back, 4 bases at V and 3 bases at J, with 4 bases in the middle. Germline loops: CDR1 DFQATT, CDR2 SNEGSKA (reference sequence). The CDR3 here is CSAKGYNEQFF. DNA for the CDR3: TGCAGTGCTAAAGGCTACAATGAGCAGTTCTTC.

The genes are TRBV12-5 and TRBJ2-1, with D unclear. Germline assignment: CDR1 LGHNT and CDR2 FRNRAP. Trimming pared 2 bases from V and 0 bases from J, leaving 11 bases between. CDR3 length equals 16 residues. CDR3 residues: CASGLNWRISYNEQFF. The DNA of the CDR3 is TGTGCTAGTGGTTTGAACTGGCGGATCTCCTACAATGAGCAGTTCTTC. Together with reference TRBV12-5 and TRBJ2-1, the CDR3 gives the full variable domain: DARVTQTPRHKVTEMGQEVTMRCQPILGHNTVFWYRQTMMQGLELLAYFRNRAPLDDSGMPKDRFSAEMPDATLATLKIQPSEPRDSAVYFCASGLNWRISYNEQFFGPGTRLTVL.

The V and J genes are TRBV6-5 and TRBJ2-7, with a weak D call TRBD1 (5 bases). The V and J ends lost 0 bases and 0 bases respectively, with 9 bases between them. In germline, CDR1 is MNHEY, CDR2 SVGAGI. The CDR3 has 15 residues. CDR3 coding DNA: TGTGCCAGCAGTTACTCGTCCAGGGCCTCCTACGAGCAGTACTTC. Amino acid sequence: CASSYSSRASYEQYF.

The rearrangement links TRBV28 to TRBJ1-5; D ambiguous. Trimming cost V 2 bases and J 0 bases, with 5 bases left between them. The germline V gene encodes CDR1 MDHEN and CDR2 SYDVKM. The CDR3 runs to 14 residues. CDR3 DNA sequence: TGTGCCAGCAGTTTACAGTATAGCAATCAGCCCCAGCATTTT. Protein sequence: CASSLQYSNQPQHF. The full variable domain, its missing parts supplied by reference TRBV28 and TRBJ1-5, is DVKVTQSSRYLVKRTGEKVFLECVQDMDHENMFWYRQDPGLGLRLIYFSYDVKMKEKGDIPEGYSVSREKKERFSLILESASTNQTSMYLCASSLQYSNQPQHFGDGTRLSIL.

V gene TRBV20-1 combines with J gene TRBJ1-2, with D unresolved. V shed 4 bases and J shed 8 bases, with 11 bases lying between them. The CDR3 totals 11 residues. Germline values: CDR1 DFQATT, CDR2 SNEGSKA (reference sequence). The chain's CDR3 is CSATRPGGYTF. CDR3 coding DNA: TGCAGTGCTACCCGTCCCGGGGGCTACACCTTC.

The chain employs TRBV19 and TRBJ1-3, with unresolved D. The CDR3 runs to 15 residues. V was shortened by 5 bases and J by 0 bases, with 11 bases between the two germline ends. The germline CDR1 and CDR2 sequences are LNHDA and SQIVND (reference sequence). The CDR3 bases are TGTGCCAGTAGTGGCTGGTGGGTCTCTGGAAACACCATATATTTT. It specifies CASSGWWVSGNTIYF.